A single sample is the source of the 30 T cell receptor beta chains below, sequenced in a study of human T cells and chemical hapten exposure. MiXCR was run by TCRdb on the RACE reads, yielding one entry per CDR3 protein. The table lists about 55,000 distinct CDR3 sequences, about 10% of them singletons. Time point of the sample: patch test 2, 6 weeks after DPC sensitization. Documented treatment: therapeutic diphenylcyclopropenone sensitization with weekly scalp DPC. This material consisted of whole blood, taken in connection with sensitization to the hapten diphenylcyclopropenone (DPC). The receptors were gathered from a woman aged 45-59 years with alopecia areata. Some clones in this sample may be carry-over from other donors' samples.

Many counts were recorded for this clonotype. This chain links TRBV18 with TRBJ2-4, with TRBD1 as a possible D gene (5 bases). Per the germline V gene, CDR1 is KGHSH and CDR2 is LQKENI. V lost 4 bases to trimming and J lost 9 bases, with 10 bases between them. CDR3 length: 12 amino acids. As DNA, the CDR3 is TGTGCCAGCTCACGTGAAAGGGGCATTCAGTACTTC. This gives the protein CASSRERGIQYF.

This clonotype was observed a handful of times. The chain recombines TRBV6-2 or TRBV6-3 with TRBJ1-1; D not resolved. Germline lookup yields CDR1 MNHEY and CDR2 SVGEGT. The V end lost 5 bases, the J end lost 4 bases, and 20 bases lay between the germline ends. There are 16 residues in the CDR3. CDR3 amino acids: CASSDYRAPNGTEAFF. CDR3 coding DNA: TGTGCCAGCAGTGACTACCGGGCCCCCAACGGCACTGAAGCTTTCTTT.

This clonotype showed up just a few times. The CDR3 DNA reads TGTGCCAGCAGTGGGACTAGCGGGGGGGGCGTGAATGAGCAGTTCTTC. Protein: CASSGTSGGGVNEQFF. V is TRBV25-1 and J is TRBJ2-1; 15 bases match TRBD2. This CDR3 region has 16 residues. Per germline, CDR1 MGHDK and CDR2 SYGVNS. The trim removed 4 bases at V and 7 bases at J, leaving 5 bases unmatched.

The rearrangement uses TRBV6-2 or TRBV6-3 and TRBJ2-7, with D perhaps matching TRBD2 (5 bases). Germline values: CDR1 MNHEY, CDR2 SVGEGT. V shed 7 bases and J shed 0 bases, with 7 bases lying between them. This CDR3 region has 12 residues. CDR3 DNA sequence: TGTGCCAGCAATGACTACTCCTACGAGCAGTACTTC. Amino acid sequence: CASNDYSYEQYF.

This clonotype was observed many times. The rearrangement links TRBV6-5 to TRBJ2-7, with TRBD1 matching 8 bases. J was trimmed by 3 bases and V by 6 bases; bases with no gene match: 7. This CDR3 has 14 amino acids. The germline V gene has CDR1 MNHEY and CDR2 SVGAGI. In nucleotides, the CDR3 is TGTGCCAGCAGCCAGAGACAGGGGAACTACGAGCAGTACTTC. This encodes CASSQRQGNYEQYF.

This clonotype has at least ten counts. J is TRBJ1-4 and V is TRBV25-1; no reliable D call. Trimming cost V 8 bases and J 7 bases, with 11 bases left between them. The length of the CDR3 is 12 residues. Germline-derived CDR1 and CDR2 are MGHDK and SYGVNS. The CDR3 protein is CASVERFEKLFF. DNA of the CDR3: TGTGCCAGCGTCGAGCGGTTTGAAAAACTGTTTTTT.

The chain carries TRBV9 and TRBJ2-2; D is perhaps TRBD1 (6 bases). The CDR3 contains 14 residues. Germline assignment: CDR1 SGDLS and CDR2 YYNGEE. V was clipped by 9 bases and J by 3 bases, with 15 bases between them. The CDR3 DNA follows: TGTGCCACCGCGCGAGGGGGAGACACCGGGGAGCTGTTTTTT. This translates into CATARGGDTGELFF.

This clonotype was seen many times. The chain links TRBV16 to TRBJ2-1; D is unclear. Trimming removed 4 bases from V and 5 bases from J, with 12 bases in between. The CDR3 contains 14 residues. Germline assignment: CDR1 KGHSY and CDR2 FQNENV. The CDR3 region is CASSPDPPDNEQFF. The CDR3 nucleotides are TGTGCCAGCAGCCCGGATCCCCCCGACAATGAGCAGTTCTTC.

This clonotype was seen many times. The chain combines TRBV18 with TRBJ1-3; 10 bases are a match to TRBD1. Germline loops: CDR1 KGHSH, CDR2 LQKENI. V was pared by 5 bases and J by 0 bases, with 4 bases of the junction left unmatched. The CDR3 loop spans 16 amino acids. Written as DNA, the CDR3 is TGTGCCAGCTCATGGACAGGGGGGCTCTCTGGAAACACCATATATTTT. It is translated as CASSWTGGLSGNTIYF. The whole variable domain, filled in from reference TRBV18 and TRBJ1-3, reads NAGVMQNPRHLVRRRGQEARLRCSPMKGHSHVYWYRQLPEEGLKFMVYLQKENIIDESGMPKERFSAEFPKEGPSILRIQQVVRGDSAAYFCASSWTGGLSGNTIYFGEGSWLTVV.

This clonotype was seen a few times. The chain links TRBV28 to TRBJ1-2, with D hard to call. This CDR3 is built from 11 residues. CDR1 is MDHEN, CDR2 SYDVKM, per germline. With 5 bases removed from V and 4 bases from J, the gap between germline ends came to 5 bases. CDR3 sequence: CASSKPYGYTF. The CDR3 DNA sequence: TGTGCCAGCAGTAAGCCCTATGGCTACACCTTC.

This clonotype occurred many times. The chain employs TRBV11-1 and TRBJ2-7; 7 bases match TRBD2. J lost 3 bases, V lost 4 bases, and 3 bases had no gene match. Germline CDR1 SGHAT, CDR2 FQDESV (reference sequence). The CDR3 covers 13 residues. The CDR3 nucleotides are TGTGCCAGCAGCTCAACGGGGGGCTACGAGCAGTACTTC. Translation gives CASSSTGGYEQYF.

V usage is TRBV18 and J usage is TRBJ1-1; 7 bases map to TRBD1. CDR1 KGHSH and CDR2 LQKENI come from the germline V gene. The J segment lost 3 bases and the V segment lost 5 bases, leaving 9 bases of the junction unmatched. CDR3 length: 15 residues. The CDR3 is CASSRTGKEDTEAFF. The DNA for the CDR3 is TGTGCCAGCTCAAGGACAGGAAAGGAGGACACTGAAGCTTTCTTT.

The chain combines TRBV9 with TRBJ2-6; 11 bases are shared with TRBD2. Germline values: CDR1 SGDLS, CDR2 YYNGEE. CDR3 length equals 20 residues. Germline trimming cut 1 base from V and 2 bases from J; bases unmatched to any gene: 11. The CDR3 reads CASSVTPLAGEVTGANVLTF. The CDR3 nucleotides read TGTGCCAGCAGCGTAACCCCACTAGCGGGAGAAGTCACTGGGGCCAACGTCCTGACTTTC.

The chain couples TRBV2 to TRBJ1-5; the match to TRBD1 covers 7 bases. With 4 bases clipped from V and 1 base from J, the junction kept 7 bases outside the gene matches. The CDR3 totals 16 residues. Per germline, CDR1 SNHLY and CDR2 FYNNEI. CDR3 bases: TGTGCCAGCAGTGGTAGACAGGGCAGGAGCAATCAGCCCCAGCATTTT. It is translated as CASSGRQGRSNQPQHF.

The genes are TRBV12-3 or TRBV12-4 and TRBJ2-3, with D hard to call. V dropped 2 bases and J dropped 1 base, with 7 bases sitting between them. The CDR3 is made up of 14 amino acids. Here the CDR3 DNA reads TGTGCCAGCAGTTTAACGGGTGGCACAGATACGCAGTATTTT. This encodes CASSLTGGTDTQYF.

This clonotype was counted ten times or more. The chain combines TRBV5-4 with TRBJ1-6; D is unclear. The CDR3 totals 18 residues. Trimming took off 4 bases at V and 0 bases at J, with 17 bases between the two ends. CDR1 and CDR2 from the germline V gene are SGHNT and YYREEE (reference sequence). The CDR3 sequence: CASSPIPPPSSYNSPLHF. CDR3 in DNA: TGTGCCAGCAGCCCAATACCTCCGCCGAGCTCCTATAATTCACCCCTCCACTTT.

There are a few counts of this clonotype. The chain links TRBV20-1 to TRBJ2-6; no clear D. The CDR3 has 14 residues. Germline CDR1 reads DFQATT; CDR2 reads SNEGSKA (reference sequence). The V and J ends lost 0 bases and 0 bases respectively, with 3 bases between them. The CDR3 here is CSARESSGANVLTF. DNA for the CDR3: TGCAGTGCTAGAGAAAGCTCTGGGGCCAACGTCCTGACTTTC.

The CDR3 sequence: CASSIGALNQPQHF. The CDR3 coding sequence is TGCGCCAGCAGCATCGGGGCATTAAATCAGCCCCAGCATTTT. The V call is TRBV5-1, the J call TRBJ1-5, with D perhaps matching TRBD1 (5 bases). The V gene lost 4 bases and the J gene lost 4 bases, with 12 bases spanning the gap. The CDR3 has 14 amino acids. The germline V gene encodes CDR1 SGHRS and CDR2 YFSETQ. The whole variable domain, filled in from reference TRBV5-1 and TRBJ1-5, reads KAGVTQTPRYLIKTRGQQVTLSCSPISGHRSVSWYQQTPGQGLQFLFEYFSETQRNKGNFPGRFSGRQFSNSRSEMNVSTLELGDSALYLCASSIGALNQPQHFGDGTRLSIL.

This clonotype was observed at least ten times. This rearrangement joins TRBV7-9 to TRBJ1-2; TRBD1 might be the D (6 bases). Germline CDR1 and CDR2: SEHNR and FQNEAQ (reference sequence). V lost 5 bases and J 6 bases, leaving 19 bases between the germline ends. The CDR3 is 15 residues long. CDR3: CASSTQDSLVHGYTF. CDR3 DNA sequence: TGTGCCAGCAGCACTCAGGACAGCTTGGTACATGGCTACACCTTC.

The V gene is TRBV4-3, the J gene TRBJ1-1; tentatively, D is TRBD1 (5 bases). V lost 0 bases and J lost 5, with 13 bases in between. The CDR3 loop spans 15 amino acids. Germline CDR1 LGHNA, CDR2 YSLEER. CDR3 sequence: CASSQDRSGRTEAFF. In DNA form, the CDR3 reads TGCGCCAGCAGCCAAGATCGATCAGGGAGGACTGAAGCTTTCTTT.

This clonotype has just a few counts. The chain is built from TRBV28 and TRBJ2-2; maybe TRBD2 (6 bases). The CDR3 has 12 amino acids. Between the trimmed V and J ends, which lost 8 bases and 3 bases, there was a span of 7 bases. Per the germline V gene, CDR1 is MDHEN and CDR2 is SYDVKM. The CDR3: CASQRDTGELFF. The CDR3, as DNA: TGTGCCAGCCAGCGGGACACCGGGGAGCTGTTTTTT.

The chain carries TRBV18 and TRBJ1-1; D may be TRBD1 (5 bases). The V gene lost 8 bases and the J gene lost 2 bases, with 18 bases spanning the gap. The CDR3 covers 15 residues. The V gene's germline CDR1 is KGHSH and CDR2 LQKENI. The CDR3 nucleotides read TGTGCCAGCACCCTTGCGGGACGACGAAACACTGAAGCTTTCTTT. Its protein is CASTLAGRRNTEAFF.

This clonotype was detected only a few times. The chain has TRBV27 and TRBJ2-7; 7 nucleotides align to TRBD1. The V gene's germline CDR1 is MNHEY and CDR2 SMNVEV (reference sequence). This CDR3 region has 14 residues. J gave up 0 bases and V 5 bases, and 4 bases lay outside the gene matches. CDR3 sequence reads: CASSIHRGSYEQYF. Here the CDR3 DNA reads TGTGCCAGCAGTATCCACAGGGGCTCCTACGAGCAGTACTTC.

In its sample, this clonotype was seen many times. The chain has TRBV11-2 and TRBJ1-2; 7 nucleotides match TRBD1. The length of the CDR3 is 13 residues. Germline CDR1 reads SGHAT; CDR2 reads FQNNGV. With V trimmed by 5 bases and J by 5 bases, 5 bases remained unmatched. The CDR3 is CASSRDRTYGYTF. The CDR3 DNA reads as TGTGCCAGCAGCCGGGACAGAACATATGGCTACACCTTC.

This clonotype was seen a handful of times. CDR3 DNA sequence: TGTGCCAGCAGTGAAACTCCAGCATCACCCCTCCACTTT. Encoded protein: CASSETPASPLHF. V usage is TRBV6-1 and J usage is TRBJ1-6; D not certain. Germline CDR1 reads MNHNS; CDR2 reads SASEGT. V lost 2 bases, J lost 10 bases, and 9 bases lay in between. The CDR3 length is 13 residues.

This clonotype appeared a few times. This chain joins TRBV6-1 and TRBJ1-6; no firm D call. This CDR3 region has 15 residues. The V gene lost 0 bases and the J gene lost 4 bases, with 7 bases spanning the gap. From germline, CDR1 is MNHNS and CDR2 SASEGT. The CDR3 DNA reads TGTGCCAGCAGTGAAGCGTTGAATTATAATTCACCCCTCCACTTT. This gives the protein CASSEALNYNSPLHF.

The chain uses TRBV2 and TRBJ1-1; 7 bases align to TRBD1. J was trimmed by 5 bases and V by 2 bases; bases with no gene match: 2. Per the germline V gene, CDR1 is SNHLY and CDR2 is FYNNEI. CDR3 length equals 13 residues. CDR3 sequence reads: CASSERGQTEAFF. CDR3 DNA: TGTGCCAGCAGTGAAAGGGGGCAGACTGAAGCTTTCTTT.

This clonotype has at least ten counts. V and J are TRBV21-1 and TRBJ2-7. TRBV21-1 is tagged as a pseudogene. The CDR3 consists of 13 residues. CDR3 sequence (DNA): TGTGCCAGCAGCAAAGCGCTTTTCCGGGAGCAGTACTTC. Protein sequence: CASSKALFREQYF.

This clonotype showed up just a few times. The gene calls are TRBV6-4 and TRBJ2-1; 8 bases are shared with TRBD2. The CDR3 is 15 amino acids. CDR1 and CDR2 from the germline V gene are MRHNA and SNTAGT. V dropped 3 bases and J dropped 8; count of bases not matched to a gene: 9. For the CDR3, the DNA is TGTGCCAGCAGTGATGCAGCGGGAGTTTATGATGAGCAGTTCTTC. Translation: CASSDAAGVYDEQFF.

This chain joins TRBV7-2 and TRBJ2-3; the match to TRBD2 covers 14 bases. V shed 5 bases and J 4 bases; nucleotides not matched to a gene: 5. CDR1 SGHTA and CDR2 FQGNSA come from the germline V gene. This CDR3 is built from 16 residues. The CDR3 here is CASSAPGLAGADTQYF. The CDR3 DNA is TGTGCCAGCAGCGCGCCGGGACTAGCGGGGGCAGATACGCAGTATTTT.